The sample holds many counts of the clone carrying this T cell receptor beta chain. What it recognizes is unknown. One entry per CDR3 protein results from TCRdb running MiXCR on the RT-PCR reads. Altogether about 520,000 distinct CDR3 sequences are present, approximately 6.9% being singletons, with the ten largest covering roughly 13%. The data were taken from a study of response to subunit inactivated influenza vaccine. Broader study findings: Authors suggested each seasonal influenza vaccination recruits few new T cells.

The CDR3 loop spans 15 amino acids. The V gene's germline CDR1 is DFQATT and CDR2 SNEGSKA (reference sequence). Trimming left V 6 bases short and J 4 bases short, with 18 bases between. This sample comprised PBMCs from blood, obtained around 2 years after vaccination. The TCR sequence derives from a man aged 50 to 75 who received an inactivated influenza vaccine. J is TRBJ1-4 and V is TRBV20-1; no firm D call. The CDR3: CSATPMRHGNEKLFF. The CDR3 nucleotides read TGCAGTGCAACCCCTATGCGCCATGGTAATGAAAAACTGTTTTTT.